Here is one T cell receptor (beta chain) with its context. Its antigen is unknown. A read error may produce the germline difference seen at one junction end. The sample originates from a study of T cells after yellow fever vaccination. Study-level findings and limits: Abundant bulk-population clonotypes could contaminate the FACS-sorted repertoires.

TCRdb fed the 5' RACE reads into MiXCR, producing one record per CDR3 protein. The sample lists some 350,000 distinct CDR3 sequences, 11% occurring once. Germline lookup yields CDR1 SGHRS and CDR2 YFSETQ. This CDR3 spans 13 amino acids. The sequencing here drew on PBMCs, taken on the day of the first yellow fever vaccination. This receptor was obtained from a man aged 18 to 35 who received the YFV17D yellow fever vaccine. The rearrangement links TRBV5-1 to TRBJ1-1, with a tentative D call TRBD1 (5 bases). The CDR3 region has the DNA TGCACCAGCAGCTTGCAGGGGAACACTGAAGCTTTCTTT. Protein: CTSSLQGNTEAFF.